This T cell receptor (beta chain) originates from a study of T cells in Graves' hyperthyroidism and ophthalmopathy. V was pared by 1 base and J by 8 bases, with 32 bases between. Germline CDR1 DFQATT, CDR2 SNEGSKA (reference sequence). CDR3 length: 19 residues. This clonotype was found many times. Amplification of TCR beta CDR3 regions used RNA as the template. HTBI primers were used for first-round RT-PCR of the TCR CDR3. One entry per CDR3 protein, called by TCRdb with MiXCR from the multiplex PCR reads. The sample consists of about 400,000 distinct CDR3 sequences, about 12% of them appearing once. The genes are TRBV20-1 and TRBJ1-2; D perhaps matches TRBD1 (5 bases). What was sequenced was blood. This TCR derives from a woman in her late teens or twenties with Graves' hyperthyroidism. The CDR3 loop reads CSARGSNTRGYTRTRGYTF. In DNA, the CDR3 is TGCAGTGCTAGAGGGTCTAACACACGGGGCTACACCCGGACACGGGGCTACACCTTC.